The TCR beta chain described here comes from a study of shared clonotypes between healthy human individuals. Study outcomes and limitations: Sampling used blood alone; tissue repertoires probably differ.

As regards this clone: Its antigen is undetermined.

It was across several immunoSEQ plates that each subset's genomic DNA was evenly split. Per sorted-subset replicate PCR, input was 150 to 250 ng DNA, representing about 32,000 T cell genomes. TCRdb's copy holds only in-frame clones and misses some; the assay was immunoSEQ multiplex PCR. The sample holds roughly 2.5 million clones, more than 90% seen once. CDR3 length: 15 residues. V lost 0 bases and J lost 3, with 13 bases in between. Germline-derived CDR1 and CDR2 are SGHNT and YYREEE (reference sequence). This chain joins TRBV5-4 and TRBJ2-7; D unclear. The receptor was isolated from a man younger than 35 in good health. The sequencing input was naive CD4+ T cells sorted from blood. As for subset: CD45RA+ positively selected. The CDR3 nucleotides read TGTGCCAGCAGCTTGGTTGGGGTTCCGAACTACGAGCAGTACTTC. It specifies CASSLVGVPNYEQYF. Combining the CDR3 with reference TRBV5-4 and TRBJ2-7 gives the whole variable domain ETGVTQSPTHLIKTRGQQVTLRCSSQSGHNTVSWYQQALGQGPQFIFQYYREEENGRGNFPPRFSGLQFPNYSSELNVNALELDDSALYLCASSLVGVPNYEQYFGPGTRLTVT.